These T cell receptor beta chains were read from a single sample in a study of T cell responses to AZD1222 COVID-19 vaccine. TCRdb's table, derived via immunoSEQ multiplex PCR, lists solely in-frame clones and lacks some. This table has some 72,000 clones, roughly 94% appearing once. The sequencing used peripheral blood, collected on day 0 of MenACWY control vaccination. The origin of the receptors is an adult in good health. The CDR3 runs from the conserved cysteine through the conserved F or W. Each record gives: clone size, D gene, V gene, J gene, CDR3 protein, CDR3 DNA. A D gene is named only where the DNA matches it firmly. Not all rows give a size; the values are once, few, many and, for expanded clones, a class.

size: NA; D: NA; V: TRBV12-3/TRBV12-4; J: TRBJ1-2; CDR3: CASLLLGARGYTF; DNA: TGTGCCAGCCTCTTGCTGGGGGCGAGGGGCTACACCTTC
size: NA; D: NA; V: TRBV28; J: TRBJ1-5; CDR3: CASSLWQGNQPQHF; DNA: TGTGCCAGCAGTTTATGGCAGGGCAATCAGCCCCAGCATTTT
size: NA; D: NA; V: TRBV11-2; J: TRBJ2-3; CDR3: CASSAPDTQYF; DNA: TGTGCCAGCAGCGCTCCGGATACGCAGTATTTT
size: once; D: TRBD1; V: TRBV3-1/TRBV3-2; J: TRBJ2-3; CDR3: CASSLGQGGQYF; DNA: TGTGCCAGCAGCCTGGGACAGGGCGGGCAGTATTTT
size: once; D: NA; V: TRBV28; J: TRBJ1-1; CDR3: CASRAGGIVNTEAFF; DNA: TGTGCCAGCAGGGCCGGGGGGATAGTGAACACTGAAGCTTTCTTT
size: NA; D: TRBD2; V: TRBV19; J: TRBJ2-3; CDR3: CASRTSASTDTQYF; DNA: TGTGCCAGCAGGACTAGCGCTAGCACAGATACGCAGTATTTT
size: NA; D: NA; V: TRBV12-5; J: TRBJ2-5; CDR3: CASGLTGETQYF; DNA: TGTGCTAGTGGTTTGACAGGAGAGACCCAGTACTTC
size: NA; D: TRBD2; V: TRBV5-1; J: TRBJ2-3; CDR3: CASSFSGEGTDTQYF; DNA: TGCGCCAGCAGCTTTAGCGGGGAGGGGACAGATACGCAGTATTTT
size: once; D: NA; V: TRBV7-2; J: TRBJ1-5; CDR3: CASSTGQTRQPQHF; DNA: TGTGCCAGCAGTACAGGACAGACGCGGCAGCCCCAGCATTTT
size: NA; D: NA; V: TRBV19; J: TRBJ2-3; CDR3: CASSTGIHTDTQYF; DNA: TGTGCCAGTAGTACCGGGATCCACACAGATACGCAGTATTTT
size: NA; D: NA; V: TRBV2; J: TRBJ2-7; CDR3: CASSEAVTYEQYF; DNA: TGTGCCAGCAGTGAAGCGGTAACCTACGAGCAGTACTTC
size: NA; D: NA; V: TRBV12-3/TRBV12-4; J: TRBJ1-6; CDR3: CASSFTANSPLHF; DNA: TGTGCCAGCAGTTTTACAGCGAATTCACCCCTCCACTTT
size: NA; D: TRBD1; V: TRBV19; J: TRBJ1-1; CDR3: CASSPGQGNTEAFF; DNA: TGTGCCAGTAGTCCAGGACAGGGGAACACTGAAGCTTTCTTT
size: NA; D: TRBD1; V: TRBV6-5; J: TRBJ2-7; CDR3: CASSPGQGHEQYF; DNA: TGTGCCAGCAGTCCAGGACAGGGCCACGAGCAGTACTTC
size: NA; D: TRBD2; V: TRBV6-6; J: TRBJ2-3; CDR3: CASSNPGLGSPDTQYF; DNA: TGTGCCAGCAGTAATCCGGGACTAGGATCGCCGGATACGCAGTATTTT
size: NA; D: NA; V: TRBV2; J: TRBJ1-6; CDR3: CASSEPGSPLHF; DNA: TGTGCCAGCAGTGAGCCTGGATCACCCCTCCACTTT